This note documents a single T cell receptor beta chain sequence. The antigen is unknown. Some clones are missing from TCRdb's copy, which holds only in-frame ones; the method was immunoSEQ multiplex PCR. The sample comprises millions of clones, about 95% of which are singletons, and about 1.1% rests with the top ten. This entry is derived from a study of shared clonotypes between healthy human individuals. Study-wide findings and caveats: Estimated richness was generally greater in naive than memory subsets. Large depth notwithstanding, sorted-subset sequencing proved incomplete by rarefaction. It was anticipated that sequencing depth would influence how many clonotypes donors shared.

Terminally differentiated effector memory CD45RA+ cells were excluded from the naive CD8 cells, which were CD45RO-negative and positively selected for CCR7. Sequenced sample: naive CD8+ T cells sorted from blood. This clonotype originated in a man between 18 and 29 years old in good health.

The CDR3: CASSLTGGEQYF. CDR3 DNA: TGTGCCAGCAGCTTGACAGGGGGCGAGCAGTACTTC. This chain connects TRBV5-6 to TRBJ2-7; 8 bases match TRBD1. This CDR3 has 12 amino acids. The germline V gene has CDR1 SGHDT and CDR2 YYEEEE. J gave up 6 bases and V 1 base, and 0 bases lay outside the gene matches.